Below, 9 T cell receptor beta chains from the same sample are listed, as sequenced in a study of T cell responses to AZD1222 COVID-19 vaccine. Generated by immunoSEQ multiplex PCR, the TCRdb table keeps only in-frame clones and is missing some. The data show tens of thousands of clones, around 85% seen once. Source: peripheral blood, taken on day 0 of AZD1222 vaccination. The receptors derive from an adult in good health.

The chain recombines TRBV27 with TRBJ2-6, with D maybe TRBD1 (5 bases). CDR3 length equals 17 residues. From germline, CDR1 is MNHEY and CDR2 SMNVEV (reference sequence). V was clipped by 6 bases and J by 0 bases, with 15 bases between them. The CDR3 bases are TGTGCCAGCAGAAGACAGCTCGTCTCCTCTGGGGCCAACGTCCTGACTTTC. This encodes CASRRQLVSSGANVLTF.

CDR3 region: CASEASGGWGWSQYF. The DNA of the CDR3 is TGTGCCAGCGAAGCCTCAGGGGGATGGGGCTGGTCCCAGTACTTC. The chain links TRBV3-1 (or the pseudogene TRBV3-2) to TRBJ2-5, with 7 bases matching TRBD1. The germline CDR1 and CDR2 sequences are LGHDT and YNNKEL (reference sequence). V dropped 8 bases and J dropped 9; count of bases not matched to a gene: 18. CDR3 length: 15 amino acids.

The chain recombines TRBV6-5 with TRBJ1-4, with D perhaps matching TRBD1 (5 bases). The CDR3 consists of 13 residues. The germline V gene encodes CDR1 MNHEY and CDR2 SVGAGI. V shed 7 bases and J shed 10 bases, with 16 bases lying between them. The CDR3 loop reads CASIQGAGLKLFF. The CDR3 DNA is TGTGCCAGCATTCAGGGCGCAGGATTAAAACTGTTTTTT.

The genes are TRBV5-1 and TRBJ1-1; D may be TRBD1 (6 bases). V lost 3 bases, J lost 0 bases, and 9 bases lay in between. The V gene's germline CDR1 is SGHRS and CDR2 YFSETQ. This CDR3 has 14 amino acids. CDR3 DNA: TGCGCCAGCAGCTCACAGGGTATGAACACTGAAGCTTTCTTT. Its protein product is CASSSQGMNTEAFF. Variable domain in full (rest from reference TRBV5-1 and TRBJ1-1): KAGVTQTPRYLIKTRGQQVTLSCSPISGHRSVSWYQQTPGQGLQFLFEYFSETQRNKGNFPGRFSGRQFSNSRSEMNVSTLELGDSALYLCASSSQGMNTEAFFGQGTRLTVV.

This rearrangement joins TRBV19 to TRBJ1-1, with 9 bases that match TRBD1. Trimming cost V 9 bases and J 0 bases; bases outside gene matches: 2. This CDR3 contains 13 residues. Germline V lookup: CDR1 LNHDA, CDR2 SQIVND (reference sequence). CDR3 region: CARGQGVNTEAFF. DNA for the CDR3: TGTGCCAGGGGACAGGGAGTGAACACTGAAGCTTTCTTT.

The count of this clone is one. The CDR3 DNA sequence: TGTGCCAGCCGGCGCCGGGGATCTCCCTACAATGAGCAGTTCTTC. Its translation: CASRRRGSPYNEQFF. V is TRBV6-5 and J is TRBJ2-1, with D possibly matching TRBD2 (5 bases). The length of the CDR3 is 15 residues. CDR1 MNHEY and CDR2 SVGAGI come from the germline V gene. Deletions cut 8 bases from V and 2 bases from J, with 16 bases between.

This chain uses TRBV11-2 with TRBJ2-7; D is unclear. The CDR3 is 14 amino acids. Trimming stripped 1 base from V and 2 bases from J, with 9 bases between. The germline gives CDR1 SGHAT, CDR2 FQNNGV. The CDR3 coding sequence is TGTGCCAGCAGCTTAGGGCGGCAGACCTACGAGCAGTACTTC. Translating gives CASSLGRQTYEQYF.

The chain uses TRBV6-5 and TRBJ1-1; D remains unclear. Germline assignment: CDR1 MNHEY and CDR2 SVGAGI. This CDR3 comprises 12 residues. Trimming cost V 5 bases and J 1 base, with 5 bases left between them. CDR3 amino acids: CASSPTNTEAFF. CDR3 bases: TGTGCCAGCAGTCCGACGAACACTGAAGCTTTCTTT.

The chain links TRBV15 to TRBJ1-3; no definite D call. Germline V gives CDR1 LNHNV, CDR2 YYDKDF (reference sequence). V dropped 1 base and J dropped 8 bases, with 12 bases sitting between them. The CDR3 has 14 residues. This CDR3 is CATSRVGGGDTIYF. Written as DNA, the CDR3 is TGTGCCACCAGCAGAGTAGGAGGTGGGGACACCATATATTTT.